This TCR beta chain derives from a study of CD8+CD57+ T cells in acquired aplastic anemia. As for the study in general: The DNA of sorted CD4+ and CD8+ cells averaged roughly 3.2 ug.

Patients picked for sequencing had shown CD8+CD57+ cell expansion detected by flow cytometry. A severe acquired aplastic anemia diagnosis applied to all patients. When blood sampling took place, the patients had received no therapy. TCR beta VDJ combinations and CDR3 sequences were profiled from genomic DNA. One entry per CDR3 protein, called by TCRdb with MiXCR from the reads. Of roughly 150,000 distinct CDR3 sequences listed, roughly 50% are singletons. The germline gives CDR1 MGHDK, CDR2 SYGVNS. J gave up 1 base and V 3 bases, and 10 bases lay outside the gene matches. The CDR3 length is 17 residues.

The specimen was sorted CD4+, CD8+, or CD8+CD57+ T cells (not recorded which) from PBMCs. This TCR came from a human donor with aplastic anemia. The chain links TRBV25-1 to TRBJ2-7, with 9 bases lining up with TRBD2. CDR3 protein: CASSDGAGGPRSYEQYF. The DNA of the CDR3 is TGTGCCAGCAGTGACGGGGCGGGGGGGCCGAGGTCCTACGAGCAGTACTTC.